These 17 T cell receptor beta chains were all obtained from the same sample, sequenced in a study of blood T cell repertoires in COVID-19. Some clones are missing from TCRdb's copy, which holds only in-frame ones; the method was immunoSEQ multiplex PCR. Here the sample spans roughly 79,000 clones, approximately 84% being singletons. Sequencing was performed on peripheral blood. All receptors derive from a man aged 55 to 70 with active or convalescent COVID-19.

The rearrangement links TRBV4-2 to TRBJ2-1, with D perhaps TRBD2 (5 bases). This CDR3 comprises 14 residues. Trimming pared 1 base from V and 6 bases from J, leaving 10 bases between. Germline V gene lookup returns CDR1 LGHNA and CDR2 YNFKEQ. CDR3 in DNA: TGTGCCAGCAGCCAAGGAGGAGGCACCAATGAGCAGTTCTTC. Translating gives CASSQGGGTNEQFF.

The rearrangement joins TRBV7-6 to TRBJ2-5, with D perhaps TRBD2 (6 bases). V was clipped by 5 bases and J by 7 bases, with 23 bases between them. From germline, CDR1 is SGHVS and CDR2 FNYEAQ. The CDR3 runs 16 residues. CDR3 sequence: CASSPGRLVRLGTQYF. In DNA form, the CDR3 reads TGTGCCAGCAGCCCCGGCCGACTAGTACGACTAGGGACCCAGTACTTC.

The genes are TRBV11-3 and TRBJ2-5, with 11 bases lining up with TRBD2. This CDR3 has 15 residues. The V and J ends lost 0 bases and 4 bases, in that order; junction bases with no gene match: 1. From germline, CDR1 is SGHNT and CDR2 YENEEA. The CDR3 nucleotides are TGTGCCAGCAGCTTAGATGGGACTAGCGGAGAGACCCAGTACTTC. Translating it yields CASSLDGTSGETQYF.

The chain links TRBV30 to TRBJ2-3, with D unresolved. V was clipped by 2 bases and J by 1 base, with 4 bases between them. The CDR3 has 12 residues. Germline CDR1 and CDR2: GTSNPN and SVGIG (reference sequence). CDR3 sequence: CAWSPGTDTQYF. The CDR3 DNA sequence: TGTGCCTGGAGTCCCGGCACAGATACGCAGTATTTT.

In its sample, this clone was seen a few times. CDR3 nucleotides: TGTGCCAGCAGGACTAGCGGGGGGTACACCGGGGAGCTGTTTTTT. This encodes CASRTSGGYTGELFF. The chain recombines TRBV27 with TRBJ2-2, with 13 bases lining up with TRBD2. Germline CDR1 reads MNHEY; CDR2 reads SMNVEV (reference sequence). The length of the CDR3 is 15 residues. Unmatched junction bases numbered 1, after V lost 6 bases and J lost 3 bases.

The chain employs TRBV9 and TRBJ2-5; a possible D gene is TRBD2 (6 bases). Germline V gene sequence: CDR1 SGDLS, CDR2 YYNGEE. The CDR3 has 14 amino acids. Between the trimmed V and J ends, which lost 2 bases and 1 base, there was a span of 9 bases. The CDR3 region is CASSVAGLQETQYF. The DNA of the CDR3 is TGTGCCAGCAGCGTCGCGGGGCTCCAAGAGACCCAGTACTTC.

This clone was found a few times. The V gene is TRBV7-3, the J gene TRBJ2-1, with TRBD2 identical over 8 bases. After removal of 5 bases from V and 6 bases from J, the junction contained 12 bases not matched to a gene. Looked up from germline, CDR1 is SGHTA and CDR2 is FQGTGA. The CDR3 is 16 residues long. The CDR3 region is CASSPHRRGGPNEQFF. The CDR3 DNA follows: TGTGCCAGCAGCCCTCACCGACGGGGGGGCCCCAATGAGCAGTTCTTC.

This sequence joins TRBV4-2 and TRBJ2-5, with 12 bases that match TRBD2. The junction had 10 bases not matched to a gene; V was cut back by 1 base and J by 4 bases. CDR3 size: 18 residues. The V gene's germline CDR1 is LGHNA and CDR2 YNFKEQ. In nucleotides, the CDR3 is TGTGCCAGCAGCCAAGGATCGGCTAGCGGGGGGGCCCCAGAGACCCAGTACTTC. The encoded protein is CASSQGSASGGAPETQYF.

The V call is TRBV27, the J call TRBJ2-5, with D maybe TRBD2 (7 bases). The CDR3 totals 15 residues. Trimming cost V 8 bases and J 6 bases, with 22 bases left between them. Germline V lookup: CDR1 MNHEY, CDR2 SMNVEV (reference sequence). The chain's CDR3 is CASGFWGGGGKTQYF. The CDR3, as DNA: TGTGCCAGCGGGTTCTGGGGAGGGGGTGGAAAGACCCAGTACTTC.

This sequence joins TRBV9 and TRBJ2-2, with TRBD1 matching 10 bases. CDR1 and CDR2 (germline): SGDLS, YYNGEE. J was trimmed by 4 bases and V by 0 bases; bases with no gene match: 6. The CDR3 length is 17 residues. CDR3 DNA: TGTGCCAGCAGCGTAGGGGGGACAGGGGTTCGCACCGGGGAGCTGTTTTTT. Protein: CASSVGGTGVRTGELFF.

The chain recombines TRBV9 with TRBJ1-5, with TRBD1 matching over 9 bases. Germline CDR1 reads SGDLS; CDR2 reads YYNGEE. This CDR3 region has 14 residues. With V trimmed by 0 bases and J by 6 bases, 1 base remained unmatched. This CDR3 reads CASSVGQGGQPQHF. In DNA form, the CDR3 reads TGTGCCAGCAGCGTAGGACAGGGGGGTCAGCCCCAGCATTTT.

The chain recombines TRBV18 with TRBJ1-5, with 12 nucleotides matching TRBD1. Germline V gene lookup returns CDR1 KGHSH and CDR2 LQKENI. The V segment lost 3 bases and the J segment 7 bases; nucleotides outside the gene matches: 4. The CDR3 contains 15 residues. As DNA, the CDR3 is TGTGCCAGCTCACCGGGACAGGGGGCGTTCCAGCCCCAGCATTTT. It specifies CASSPGQGAFQPQHF.

As DNA, the CDR3 is TGTGCCAGCAGGCTAGCCCTAGCGGGGGGCGCCGGGGAGCTGTTTTTT. Protein product: CASRLALAGGAGELFF. The V and J genes are TRBV7-2 and TRBJ2-2; TRBD2 matches at 11 bases. V gave up 6 bases and J gave up 6 bases; unmatched junction bases: 9. Per germline, CDR1 SGHTA and CDR2 FQGNSA. The CDR3 consists of 16 residues.

The chain uses TRBV19 and TRBJ1-5; TRBD1 agrees at 7 bases. This CDR3 region has 11 residues. After removal of 8 bases from V and 6 bases from J, the junction contained 1 base not matched to a gene. CDR1 is LNHDA, CDR2 SQIVND, per germline (reference sequence). CDR3 nucleotides: TGTGCCAGTGGGACAGTTCAGCCCCAGCATTTT. It yields the protein CASGTVQPQHF.

The V and J genes are TRBV18 and TRBJ1-1; no firm D call. CDR3 size: 14 residues. V was trimmed by 3 bases and J by 0 bases, leaving 8 bases between them. Germline lookup yields CDR1 KGHSH and CDR2 LQKENI. CDR3 residues: CASSPSGMNTEAFF. CDR3 nucleotide sequence: TGTGCCAGCTCACCCTCAGGCATGAACACTGAAGCTTTCTTT.

The CDR3 nucleotides read TGTGCCAGCAGCACCCAGGGACTAGGCTACGAGCAGTACTTC. It translates to CASSTQGLGYEQYF. The genes are TRBV7-9 and TRBJ2-7; TRBD2 matches at 8 bases. CDR3 size: 14 residues. CDR1 is SEHNR, CDR2 FQNEAQ, per germline (reference sequence). With 5 bases clipped from V and 3 bases from J, the junction kept 6 bases outside the gene matches. The whole variable domain, filled in from reference TRBV7-9 and TRBJ2-7, reads DTGVSQNPRHKITKRGQNVTFRCDPISEHNRLYWYRQTLGQGPEFLTYFQNEAQLEKSRLLSDRFSAERPKGSFSTLEIQRTEQGDSAMYLCASSTQGLGYEQYFGPGTRLTVT.

This chain links TRBV6-5 with TRBJ1-2; TRBD1 matches at 8 bases. The CDR3 covers 15 residues. Looked up from germline, CDR1 is MNHEY and CDR2 is SVGAGI. The trim removed 2 bases at V and 5 bases at J, leaving 7 bases unmatched. The CDR3 loop is CASSYTDRVEYGYTF. DNA of the CDR3: TGTGCCAGCAGTTACACGGACAGGGTGGAGTATGGCTACACCTTC.